Included here is one T cell receptor (beta chain) sequence, with context. The CDR3 loop spans 11 amino acids. V shed 7 bases and J shed 4 bases, with 7 bases lying between them. The germline V gene has CDR1 MDHEN and CDR2 SYDVKM. TCRdb reprocessed the RT-PCR reads via MiXCR and lists one record per CDR3 protein. The sample yields approximately 720,000 distinct CDR3 sequences, 11% to 15% seen once. The sequenced material came from memory CD4+ T cells from blood. The V call is TRBV28, the J call TRBJ1-1, with D tentatively TRBD1 (6 bases). This clonotype was sampled from a female donor in good health, serving as a healthy control. Written as DNA, the CDR3 is TGTGCCAGCAAGGGGGTCACTGAAGCTTTCTTT. Protein: CASKGVTEAFF.